The rows below give T cell receptor beta chains drawn from one sample of a study of blood T cell repertoires in COVID-19. This table comes from immunoSEQ multiplex PCR, and its TCRdb copy is limited to in-frame clones, with some not included. The sample contains approximately 100,000 clones, around 79% of which appear only once. The sequenced sample consisted of peripheral blood. The origin of the receptors is a man between 65 and 85 years old with active or convalescent COVID-19. The CDR3 runs from the conserved cysteine through the conserved F or W. A D gene is named only where the DNA matches it firmly. Some rows have no size entry. The others give once, few or many, or a class for an expanded clone.

D gene	V gene	clone size	J gene	CDR3 protein	CDR3 DNA
NA	TRBV5-4	NA	TRBJ2-3	CASSFSGTDTQYF	TGTGCCAGCAGCTTTAGCGGCACAGATACGCAGTATTTT
NA	TRBV11-2	NA	TRBJ2-3	CASSLYAGITDTQYF	TGTGCCAGCAGCTTATACGCGGGGATCACAGATACGCAGTATTTT
TRBD1	TRBV7-9	NA	TRBJ1-6	CASSLAGQGLPLHF	TGTGCCAGCAGCTTAGCGGGACAGGGGCTACCCCTCCACTTT
TRBD1	TRBV7-2	NA	TRBJ1-1	CASSEQGAGTEAFF	TGTGCCAGCAGCGAACAGGGGGCCGGCACTGAAGCTTTCTTT
NA	TRBV6-6	NA	TRBJ2-7	CASSPSGAAKGREQYF	TGTGCCAGCAGTCCCTCTGGGGCCGCTAAAGGACGCGAGCAGTACTTC
NA	TRBV5-4	NA	TRBJ2-3	CASSPTGTTDTQYF	TGTGCCAGCAGCCCGACAGGGACTACAGATACGCAGTATTTT
TRBD1	TRBV19	NA	TRBJ1-2	CASSPLDRDNGYTF	TGTGCCAGTAGTCCGCTTGACAGGGATAATGGCTACACCTTC
TRBD1	TRBV19	NA	TRBJ1-1	CASSIQGAITEAFF	TGTGCCAGTAGTATTCAGGGGGCTATCACTGAAGCTTTCTTT
NA	TRBV2	NA	TRBJ1-5	CASSGGRGINQPQHF	TGTGCCAGCAGTGGGGGCAGGGGAATCAATCAGCCCCAGCATTTT
NA	TRBV6-1	few	TRBJ1-1	CASSERRLTEAFF	TGTGCCAGCAGTGAAAGGAGACTCACTGAAGCTTTCTTT
NA	TRBV6-6	NA	TRBJ2-3	CASSDWGRTDTQYF	TGTGCCAGCAGTGACTGGGGCCGCACAGATACGCAGTATTTT
NA	TRBV2	NA	TRBJ2-3	CASSERSGDTDTQYF	TGTGCCAGCAGTGAGAGGTCAGGGGACACAGATACGCAGTATTTT
NA	TRBV11-3	NA	TRBJ2-6	CASSLGGAGANVLTF	TGTGCCAGCAGCTTAGGAGGAGCTGGGGCCAACGTCCTGACTTTC
NA	TRBV4-1	once	TRBJ1-2	CASSPSLSGDYGYTF	TGCGCCAGCAGCCCCTCCCTCAGCGGAGACTATGGCTACACCTTC
TRBD1	TRBV19	NA	TRBJ1-5	CATGTGYSNQPQHF	TGTGCCACCGGGACAGGGTATAGCAATCAGCCCCAGCATTTT
TRBD1	TRBV11-2	NA	TRBJ2-1	CASSLGGGAANEQFF	TGTGCCAGCAGCTTAGGAGGGGGCGCCGCCAATGAGCAGTTCTTC
TRBD1	TRBV10-3	once	TRBJ1-2	CAISGGDRAADYGYTF	TGTGCCATCAGTGGGGGGGACAGGGCGGCGGACTATGGCTACACCTTC
NA	TRBV3-1/TRBV3-2	NA	TRBJ2-2	CASSQGVSGELFF	TGTGCCAGCAGCCAAGGAGTAAGCGGGGAGCTGTTTTTT
NA	TRBV12-3/TRBV12-4	NA	TRBJ1-6	CASSFDSPLHF	TGTGCCAGCAGTTTCGATTCACCCCTCCACTTT
NA	TRBV28	NA	TRBJ2-7	CASSLNSHEQYF	TGTGCCAGCAGTTTAAACTCCCACGAGCAGTACTTC
TRBD1	TRBV18	NA	TRBJ2-7	CASSPGQMPYEQYF	TGTGCCAGCTCACCGGGACAGATGCCCTACGAGCAGTACTTC
TRBD2	TRBV27	NA	TRBJ2-7	CASSRGTSGSYEQYF	TGTGCCAGCAGCCGGGGGACTAGCGGGAGCTACGAGCAGTACTTC
NA	TRBV12-3/TRBV12-4	NA	TRBJ1-2	CASSLYYSYGYTF	TGTGCCAGCAGTTTGTACTATAGCTATGGCTACACCTTC
TRBD1	TRBV6-1	NA	TRBJ1-6	CASSDGWDRNSPLHF	TGTGCCAGCAGTGACGGGTGGGACAGAAATTCACCCCTCCACTTT
NA	TRBV2	many	TRBJ1-1	CASSEVWAGEAFF	TGTGCCAGCAGTGAAGTTTGGGCAGGAGAAGCTTTCTTT
TRBD2	TRBV9	NA	TRBJ2-5	CASSVGEGWETQYF	TGTGCCAGCAGCGTAGGGGAGGGCTGGGAGACCCAGTACTTC
NA	TRBV10-1	NA	TRBJ1-1	CASSESRGTEAFF	TGCGCCAGCAGTGAGTCCAGGGGCACTGAAGCTTTCTTT